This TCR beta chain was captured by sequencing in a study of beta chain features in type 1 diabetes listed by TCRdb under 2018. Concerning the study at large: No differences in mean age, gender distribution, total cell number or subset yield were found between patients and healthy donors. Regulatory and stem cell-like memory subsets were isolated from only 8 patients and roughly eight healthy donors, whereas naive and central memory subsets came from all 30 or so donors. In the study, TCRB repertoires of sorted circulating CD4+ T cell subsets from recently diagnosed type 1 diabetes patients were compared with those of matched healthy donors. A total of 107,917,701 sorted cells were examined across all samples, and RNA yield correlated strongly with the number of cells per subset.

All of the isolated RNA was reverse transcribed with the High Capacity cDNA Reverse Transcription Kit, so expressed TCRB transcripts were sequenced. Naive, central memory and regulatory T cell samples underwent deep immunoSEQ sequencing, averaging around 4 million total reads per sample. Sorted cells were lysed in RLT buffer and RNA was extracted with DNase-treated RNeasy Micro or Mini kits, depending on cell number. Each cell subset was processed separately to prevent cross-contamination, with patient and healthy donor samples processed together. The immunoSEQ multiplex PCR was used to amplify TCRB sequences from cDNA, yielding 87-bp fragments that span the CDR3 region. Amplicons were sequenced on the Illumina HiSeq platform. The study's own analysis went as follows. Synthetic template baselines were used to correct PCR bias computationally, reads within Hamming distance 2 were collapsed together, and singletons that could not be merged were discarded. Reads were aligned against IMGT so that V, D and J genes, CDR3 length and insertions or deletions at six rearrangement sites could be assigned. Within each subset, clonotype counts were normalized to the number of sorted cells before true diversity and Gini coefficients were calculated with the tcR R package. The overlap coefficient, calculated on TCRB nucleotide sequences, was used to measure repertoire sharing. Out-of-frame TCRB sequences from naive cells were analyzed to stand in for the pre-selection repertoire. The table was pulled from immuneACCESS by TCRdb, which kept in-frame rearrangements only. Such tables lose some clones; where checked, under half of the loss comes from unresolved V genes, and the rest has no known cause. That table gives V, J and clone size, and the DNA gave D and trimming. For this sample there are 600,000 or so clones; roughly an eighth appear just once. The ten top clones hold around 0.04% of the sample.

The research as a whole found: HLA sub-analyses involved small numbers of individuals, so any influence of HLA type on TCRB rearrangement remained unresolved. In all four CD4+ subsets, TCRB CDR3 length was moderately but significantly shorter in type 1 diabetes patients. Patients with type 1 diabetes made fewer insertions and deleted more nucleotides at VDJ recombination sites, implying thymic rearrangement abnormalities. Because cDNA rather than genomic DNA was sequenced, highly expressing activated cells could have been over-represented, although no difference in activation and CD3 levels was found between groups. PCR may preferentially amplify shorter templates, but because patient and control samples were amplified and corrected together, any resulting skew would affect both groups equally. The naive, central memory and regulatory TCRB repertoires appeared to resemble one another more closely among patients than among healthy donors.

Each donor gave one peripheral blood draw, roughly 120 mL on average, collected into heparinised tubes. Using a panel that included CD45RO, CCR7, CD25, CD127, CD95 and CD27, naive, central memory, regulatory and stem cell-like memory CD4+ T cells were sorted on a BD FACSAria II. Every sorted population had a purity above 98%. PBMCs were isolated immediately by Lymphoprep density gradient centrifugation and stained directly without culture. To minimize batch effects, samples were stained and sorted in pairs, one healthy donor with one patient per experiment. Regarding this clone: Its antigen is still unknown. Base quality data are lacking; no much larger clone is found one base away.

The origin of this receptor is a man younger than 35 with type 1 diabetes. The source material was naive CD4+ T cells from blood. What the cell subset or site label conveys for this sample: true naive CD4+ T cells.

The base sequence is TGCGCCAGCAGCCAAGACCGGACACTGACCTATGGCTACACCTTC. Translated, this gives CASSQDRTLTYGYTF. The chain was built from TRBV4-1 and TRBJ1-2; the D gene is perhaps TRBD1, from 5 matching bases. CDR1 and CDR2 were assigned from the germline V gene as MGHRA and YSYEKL. The CDR3 covers 15 residues, taking in both the cysteine and the phenylalanine. Of the read, only the CDR3 DNA is kept; its 45 bases are in frame from base 1. V lost 0 bases and J lost 4 bases; the stretch between them is 12 bases long.